This passage covers 12 T cell receptor beta chains from one sample sequenced in a study of cytomegalovirus exposure and HLA in healthy donors. The PCR employed 60 Vbeta primers together with 13 Jbeta primers. Generated by immunoSEQ multiplex PCR, the TCRdb table keeps only in-frame clones and is missing some. The sample records approximately 150,000 clones, roughly 85% being singletons. Sequencing input: PBMCs. The receptors come from a man aged 25-40 years in good health and CMV-seronegative.

The V and J genes are TRBV25-1 and TRBJ2-1, with 7 bases aligning to TRBD2. The ends lost 6 bases at V and 0 bases at J; junction bases unmatched: 5. The germline V gene encodes CDR1 MGHDK and CDR2 SYGVNS. This CDR3 comprises 15 residues. CDR3 coding DNA: TGTGCCAGCAGGCCAAGCGGGAACTCCTACAATGAGCAGTTCTTC. Translated, it gives CASRPSGNSYNEQFF.

This clone came up once. V is TRBV28 and J is TRBJ2-7; 8 bases match TRBD1. V lost 5 bases, J lost 0 bases, and 9 bases stayed unmatched. The CDR3 has 16 residues. CDR1 is MDHEN and CDR2 is SYDVKM in the germline V gene. The CDR3 DNA reads TGTGCCAGCAGTCCTACAGGGGGTGCGAGCTCCTACGAGCAGTACTTC. It encodes CASSPTGGASSYEQYF. Full variable domain (missing parts from reference TRBV28 and TRBJ2-7): DVKVTQSSRYLVKRTGEKVFLECVQDMDHENMFWYRQDPGLGLRLIYFSYDVKMKEKGDIPEGYSVSREKKERFSLILESASTNQTSMYLCASSPTGGASSYEQYFGPGTRLTVT.

The chain has TRBV4-1 and TRBJ2-3; D remains unclear. In germline, CDR1 is MGHRA, CDR2 YSYEKL. V lost 0 bases and J 0 bases, leaving 13 bases between the germline ends. The CDR3 covers 17 residues. The CDR3 coding sequence is TGCGCCAGCAGCCAAGAAAGCCCAGCGTTTAGCACAGATACGCAGTATTTT. Its protein product is CASSQESPAFSTDTQYF.

V and J are TRBV7-9 and TRBJ1-2; 8 bases are a match to TRBD1. The germline gives CDR1 SEHNR, CDR2 FQNEAQ (reference sequence). The CDR3 has 16 amino acids. Unmatched junction bases numbered 7, after V lost 0 bases and J lost 4 bases. CDR3 sequence reads: CASSLAPVTGGYGYTF. In DNA form, the CDR3 reads TGTGCCAGCAGCTTAGCGCCGGTAACAGGGGGCTATGGCTACACCTTC.

The chain joins TRBV28 to TRBJ1-6; perhaps TRBD1 as D (6 bases). Trimming took off 3 bases at V and 7 bases at J, with 13 bases between the two ends. The CDR3 is 15 residues long. Germline V gives CDR1 MDHEN, CDR2 SYDVKM. CDR3 in DNA: TGTGCCAGCAGTTTCCCAGGGGAAGGCAATTCACCCCTCCACTTT. The encoded protein is CASSFPGEGNSPLHF.

This clone was seen a single time. The chain combines TRBV30 with TRBJ1-6; possibly TRBD1 for D (5 bases). The CDR3 sequence is 12 residues long. Germline assignment: CDR1 GTSNPN and CDR2 SVGIG (reference sequence). Trimming pared 4 bases from V and 9 bases from J, leaving 10 bases between. DNA of the CDR3: TGTGCCTGGAAGGGTGACAGTTCACCCCTCCACTTT. It specifies CAWKGDSSPLHF.

The chain recombines TRBV27 with TRBJ2-5; 7 bases are a match to TRBD2. The DNA end is more similar to TRBJ2-7, so the J call may be wrong. CDR3 length: 13 residues. Per the germline V gene, CDR1 is MNHEY and CDR2 is SMNVEV (reference sequence). CDR3 sequence: CASRGLVSYEQYF. CDR3 bases: TGTGCCAGCAGAGGACTAGTTTCCTACGAGCAGTACTTC.

The rearrangement links TRBV6-5 to TRBJ2-5; possible D gene TRBD2, 6 bases. The closer fit of TRBJ2-7 to the DNA end suggests the J call may be wrong. Germline V gives CDR1 MNHEY, CDR2 SVGAGI. There are 13 residues in the CDR3. In nucleotides, the CDR3 is TGTGCCAGCAGTTGGAGGGAGAACTACGAGCAGTACTTC. It codes for CASSWRENYEQYF.

The genes are TRBV6-6 and TRBJ2-3; D may be TRBD1 (6 bases). V shed 4 bases and J shed 1 base, with 12 bases lying between them. Germline V gene lookup returns CDR1 MNHNY and CDR2 SVGAGI (reference sequence). This CDR3 spans 15 amino acids. CDR3 DNA: TGTGCCAGCAGTTTCCACAGGGCCCGCACAGATACGCAGTATTTT. This codes for CASSFHRARTDTQYF.

Only a few counts were recorded for this clone. V is TRBV19 and J is TRBJ1-1; 7 bases are a match to TRBD1. V was clipped by 6 bases and J by 1 base; unmatched bases: 2. This CDR3 comprises 13 residues. From germline, CDR1 is LNHDA and CDR2 SQIVND (reference sequence). The DNA of the CDR3 is TGTGCCAGTAGACAGGGGACGAACACTGAAGCTTTCTTT. This codes for CASRQGTNTEAFF. Variable domain in full (rest from reference TRBV19 and TRBJ1-1): DGGITQSPKYLFRKEGQNVTLSCEQNLNHDAMYWYRQDPGQGLRLIYYSQIVNDFQKGDIAEGYSVSREKKESFPLTVTSAQKNPTAFYLCASRQGTNTEAFFGQGTRLTVV.

This chain links TRBV7-4 with TRBJ2-5; no reliable D call. The better agreement between TRBJ2-7 and the DNA end casts doubt on the J call. CDR3 length: 15 amino acids. Looked up from germline, CDR1 is SGHVT and CDR2 is SQSDAQ. The CDR3, as DNA: TGTGCCAGCCACTTAAGTAGAGTGGAGTCCTACGAGCAGTACTTC. As protein: CASHLSRVESYEQYF.

Written as DNA, the CDR3 is TGCGCCAGCAGTGAGCCGAGGCGGGACAGGGGGCGCGTGCGTGGTAGCAGTAGCTCCTACGAGCAGTACTTC. Translated, it gives CASSEPRRDRGRVRGSSSSYEQYF. The chain has TRBV10-1 and TRBJ2-7, with 12 positions matching TRBD1. Germline CDR1 is WNHNN and CDR2 is SYGVQD (reference sequence). The CDR3 loop spans 24 amino acids. J was trimmed by 0 bases and V by 2 bases; bases with no gene match: 26.